This T cell receptor (beta chain) was observed in a study of beta chain features in type 1 diabetes. This clone was seen a few times. The CDR3 runs to 14 residues. V gave up 1 base and J gave up 7 bases, with 12 bases separating them. Germline V gene sequence: CDR1 SGHRS, CDR2 YFSETQ. The investigators reverse transcribed all of the isolated RNA, so they sequenced expressed TCRB transcripts. TCRdb's copy holds only in-frame clones and misses some; the assay was immunoSEQ multiplex PCR. The sample carries about 370,000 clones, about 15% recorded once. The authors took one heparinised blood draw, averaging about 120 mL, from each donor. In all sorted populations, purity surpassed 95%.

The V gene is TRBV5-1, the J gene TRBJ2-1; possibly TRBD1 for D (6 bases). The sequence came from a woman aged 18-35 years in good health. Sequenced input: naive CD4+ T cells from blood. CDR3 coding DNA: TGCGCCAGCAGCTTGACGGTCGACAGGAATGAGCAGTTCTTC. It encodes CASSLTVDRNEQFF.